This note documents a single TCR beta chain sequence. The table came from immunoSEQ multiplex PCR; TCRdb's copy has only in-frame clones and leaves some out. The sample carries 45,000 to 55,000 clones, around nine tenths recorded once. This sample is drawn from a study of OX40 agonist ivuxolimab in advanced cancers. The CDR3 is 13 residues long. Germline V gene sequence: CDR1 SGHDT, CDR2 YYEEEE. Trimming removed 3 bases at V and 8 bases at J, with 14 bases between. This clonotype originated in an adult with an advanced solid tumor such as melanoma, head and neck, liver or kidney cancer. The chain is built from TRBV5-6 and TRBJ1-2, with D unresolved. This specimen consisted of CD4+ or CD8+ T cells sorted from blood, obtained in a trial of the OX40 agonist ivuxolimab. Here the CDR3 DNA reads TGTGCCAGCAGCTATGGAACAGAAGAAGGCTACACCTTC. Amino acids: CASSYGTEEGYTF. Full variable domain (remainder filled in from reference TRBV5-6 and TRBJ1-2): DAGVTQSPTHLIKTRGQQVTLRCSPKSGHDTVSWYQQALGQGPQFIFQYYEEEERQRGNFPDRFSGHQFPNYSSELNVNALLLGDSALYLCASSYGTEEGYTFGSGTRLTVV.